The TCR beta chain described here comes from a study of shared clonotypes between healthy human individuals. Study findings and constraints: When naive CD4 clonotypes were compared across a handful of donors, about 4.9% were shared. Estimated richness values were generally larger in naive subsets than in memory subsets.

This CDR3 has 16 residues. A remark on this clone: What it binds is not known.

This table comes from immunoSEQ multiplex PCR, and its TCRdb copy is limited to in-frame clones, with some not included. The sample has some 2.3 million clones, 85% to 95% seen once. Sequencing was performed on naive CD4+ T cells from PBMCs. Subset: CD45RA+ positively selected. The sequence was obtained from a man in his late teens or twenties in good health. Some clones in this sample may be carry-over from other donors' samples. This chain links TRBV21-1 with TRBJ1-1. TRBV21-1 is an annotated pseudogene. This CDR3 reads CASNQTVAGVGTEAFF. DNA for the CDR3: TGTGCCAGCAACCAGACGGTCGCCGGGGTAGGCACTGAAGCTTTCTTT.